This is a list of T cell receptor beta chains from one sample in a study of blood T cell repertoires in COVID-19. Profiling relied on immunoSEQ multiplex PCR, and the TCRdb table lists in-frame clones only, not all of them. There are around 200,000 clones in the sample; approximately 87% occur only once, and about 20% lies in the top ten. Specimen: peripheral blood. The receptor source for this set is a man aged 65 to 79 with active or convalescent COVID-19. Each CDR3 is given with its conserved first and last residue. The D gene is left open where the match is weak. Only some rows state a clone size, as once, few, many or a class for expanded clones.

d_gene,v_gene,j_gene,abundance,CDR3aa,CDR3nt
TRBD1,TRBV9,TRBJ1-2,-,CASSIQGYGYTF,TGTGCCAGCAGCATACAGGGGTATGGCTACACCTTC
TRBD1,TRBV18,TRBJ2-4,few,CASSIRQGLAKNIQYF,TGTGCCAGCTCAATTCGACAGGGGTTGGCCAAAAACATTCAGTACTTC
-,TRBV5-4,TRBJ2-6,-,CASSLFLAPGANVLTF,TGTGCCAGCAGCTTGTTTCTTGCGCCTGGGGCCAACGTCCTGACTTTC
-,TRBV5-6,TRBJ1-2,-,CASSLWRGDYGYTF,TGTGCCAGCAGCTTGTGGAGGGGAGACTATGGCTACACCTTC
-,TRBV2,TRBJ2-5,-,CASRYTQETQYF,TGTGCCAGCAGGTATACACAAGAGACCCAGTACTTC
TRBD1,TRBV19,TRBJ1-1,-,CASSYTRGLSTEAFF,TGTGCCAGTAGCTACACCAGGGGGCTTTCGACTGAAGCTTTCTTT
TRBD1,TRBV9,TRBJ1-2,-,CASKTGPYGYTF,TGTGCCAGCAAGACAGGGCCCTATGGCTACACCTTC
-,TRBV10-2,TRBJ1-4,-,CASSALTGGNEKLFF,TGCGCCAGCAGTGCCTTGACAGGTGGGAATGAAAAACTGTTTTTT
TRBD1,TRBV11-2,TRBJ2-5,-,CASSLGHRGLETQYF,TGTGCCAGCAGCTTAGGTCACAGGGGGCTGGAGACCCAGTACTTC
-,TRBV13,TRBJ2-7,-,CASSLEQDSYEQYF,TGTGCCAGCAGCTTAGAACAGGACTCCTACGAGCAGTACTTC
TRBD1,TRBV4-3,TRBJ1-2,-,CASSQGDSNYGYTF,TGCGCCAGCAGCCAAGGGGACAGCAACTATGGCTACACCTTC
-,TRBV2,TRBJ2-4,-,CASSAPGQILAKNIQYF,TGTGCCAGCAGTGCCCCCGGACAGATCCTAGCCAAAAACATTCAGTACTTC
TRBD2,TRBV29-1,TRBJ2-1,-,CSVLGLALSYNEQFF,TGCAGCGTCCTGGGACTAGCCCTGAGCTACAATGAGCAGTTCTTC
-,TRBV6-5,TRBJ1-4,-,CASSYSGGYNEKLFF,TGTGCCAGCAGTTACTCTGGCGGATATAATGAAAAACTGTTTTTT
TRBD1,TRBV6-5,TRBJ1-1,-,CATDRGPVRYTEAFF,TGTGCCACCGACAGGGGACCAGTCCGTTACACTGAAGCTTTCTTT
-,TRBV20-1,TRBJ1-2,-,CSATDIYGYTF,TGCAGTGCTACAGATATCTATGGCTACACCTTC
-,TRBV3-1/TRBV3-2,TRBJ1-3,-,CASSQMTSSGNTIYF,TGTGCCAGCAGCCAAATGACAAGTTCTGGAAACACCATATATTTT
TRBD2,TRBV14,TRBJ2-1,-,CASSPRIGSGAYNEQFF,TGTGCCAGCAGCCCTAGAATTGGTAGCGGGGCCTACAATGAGCAGTTCTTC
-,TRBV4-1,TRBJ2-5,-,CASSRSGNPRAGETQYF,TGCGCCAGCAGCCGATCGGGGAACCCCCGGGCGGGAGAGACCCAGTACTTC
-,TRBV24-1,TRBJ2-1,few,CATSLSGYNEQFF,TGTGCCACCAGTCTGAGCGGATACAATGAGCAGTTCTTC
-,TRBV27,TRBJ1-5,-,CASSFLLAGARQPQHF,TGTGCCAGCAGTTTCCTCTTGGCGGGGGCGAGACAGCCCCAGCATTTT